This T cell receptor (beta chain) emerged from a study of cytomegalovirus exposure and HLA in healthy donors. The length of the CDR3 is 12 residues. Germline CDR1 SGHTA, CDR2 FQGNSA. The V end lost 6 bases, the J end lost 5 bases, and 8 bases lay between the germline ends. The PCR contained 60 Vbeta and 13 Jbeta primers. Produced via immunoSEQ multiplex PCR; TCRdb's table is partial and in-frame only. The repertoire shows 85,000 to 110,000 clones; the top ten hold about 3%. V and J are TRBV7-2 and TRBJ2-1; weak D call: TRBD1 (6 bases). The source material was PBMCs. The origin of this receptor is a man aged 35 to 55 in good health and CMV-seronegative. The CDR3, as DNA: TGTGCCAGCAGTCGGGACAACAATGAGCAGTTCTTC. It specifies CASSRDNNEQFF.